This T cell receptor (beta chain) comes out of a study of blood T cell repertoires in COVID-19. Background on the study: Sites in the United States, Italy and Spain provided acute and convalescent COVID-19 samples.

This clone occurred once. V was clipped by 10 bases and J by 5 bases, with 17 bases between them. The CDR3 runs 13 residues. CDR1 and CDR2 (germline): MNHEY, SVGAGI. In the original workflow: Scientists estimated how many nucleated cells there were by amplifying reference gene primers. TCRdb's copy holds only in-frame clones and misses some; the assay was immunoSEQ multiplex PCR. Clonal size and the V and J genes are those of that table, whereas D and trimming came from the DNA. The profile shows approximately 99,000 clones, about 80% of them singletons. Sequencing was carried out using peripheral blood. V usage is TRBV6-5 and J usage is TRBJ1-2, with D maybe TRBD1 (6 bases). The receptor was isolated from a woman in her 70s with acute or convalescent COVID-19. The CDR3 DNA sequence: TGTGCCATGCAGGGAGGGGGAAGGTATGGCTACACCTTC. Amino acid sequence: CAMQGGGRYGYTF.